These 8 T cell receptor beta chains share one sample of origin, sequenced in a study of blood T cell repertoires in COVID-19. Sequenced by immunoSEQ multiplex PCR; TCRdb stores in-frame clones only, minus some. The sample has over 130,000 clones, around four fifths seen once; the top ten hold approximately 4.1%. Sequences were obtained from peripheral blood. These TCRs come from a woman older than 75 with acute or convalescent COVID-19.

The rearrangement uses TRBV30 and TRBJ1-1; D perhaps matches TRBD1 (6 bases). The CDR3 consists of 11 residues. V was clipped by 3 bases and J by 11 bases, with 13 bases between them. The germline CDR1 and CDR2 sequences are GTSNPN and SVGIG (reference sequence). This CDR3 is CAWRRMRGAFF. CDR3 sequence (DNA): TGTGCCTGGAGAAGAATGAGGGGGGCTTTCTTT.

This clone was detected only once. The rearrangement uses TRBV20-1 and TRBJ2-1; D call uncertain. Per germline, CDR1 DFQATT and CDR2 SNEGSKA (reference sequence). V was trimmed by 4 bases and J by 4 bases, leaving 5 bases between them. The length of the CDR3 is 11 residues. This chain's CDR3 is CSATQYNEQFF. DNA for the CDR3: TGCAGTGCTACCCAGTACAATGAGCAGTTCTTC.

The chain links TRBV4-2 to TRBJ1-3; D is possibly TRBD1 (5 bases). V lost 0 bases, J lost 4 bases, and 10 bases lay in between. The germline V gene has CDR1 LGHNA and CDR2 YNFKEQ. This CDR3 region has 15 residues. CDR3 sequence: CASSQDPAGGNTIYF. CDR3 nucleotide sequence: TGTGCCAGCAGCCAAGATCCGGCAGGGGGAAACACCATATATTTT.

This chain connects TRBV4-1 to TRBJ1-1, with D uncertain. Trimming removed 6 bases at V and 1 base at J, with 12 bases between. Germline V gene data show CDR1 as MGHRA and CDR2 as YSYEKL. CDR3 size: 14 residues. The CDR3 spells CASSGRAGNTEAFF. The DNA for the CDR3 is TGCGCCAGCAGTGGGAGGGCGGGGAACACTGAAGCTTTCTTT.

Written as DNA, the CDR3 is TGTGCCAGCAGCTTGGGACAGCAAGAGGAGACCCAGTACTTC. Translation: CASSLGQQEETQYF. The chain links TRBV5-4 to TRBJ2-5; TRBD1 might be the D (5 bases). The V and J ends lost 0 bases and 5 bases respectively, with 11 bases between them. The CDR3 consists of 14 residues. Per germline, CDR1 SGHNT and CDR2 YYREEE (reference sequence).

The chain uses TRBV28 and TRBJ2-1; the D gene is possibly TRBD1 (5 bases). Germline values: CDR1 MDHEN, CDR2 SYDVKM. The V and J ends lost 11 bases and 1 base respectively, with 9 bases between them. CDR3 length equals 12 residues. CDR3 sequence reads: CAVSGSYNEQFF. As DNA, the CDR3 is TGTGCCGTTTCAGGGTCCTACAATGAGCAGTTCTTC.

The rearrangement joins TRBV11-2 to TRBJ1-1; 9 bases align to TRBD1. Germline V gene sequence: CDR1 SGHAT, CDR2 FQNNGV. The V and J ends lost 6 bases and 4 bases, in that order; junction bases with no gene match: 3. This CDR3 comprises 13 residues. DNA of the CDR3: TGTGCCAGCAGTCTACAGGGGGCCACTGAAGCTTTCTTT. Residues: CASSLQGATEAFF. Full variable domain (remainder filled in from reference TRBV11-2 and TRBJ1-1): EAGVAQSPRYKIIEKRQSVAFWCNPISGHATLYWYQQILGQGPKLLIQFQNNGVVDDSQLPKDRFSAERLKGVDSTLKIQPAKLEDSAVYLCASSLQGATEAFFGQGTRLTVV.

V is TRBV11-2 and J is TRBJ1-2; 7 bases align to TRBD1. V lost 4 bases to trimming and J lost 2 bases; unmatched junction nucleotides: 7. CDR3 size: 15 residues. Germline-derived CDR1 and CDR2 are SGHAT and FQNNGV. Here the CDR3 reads CASSSIRQGNYGYTF. In DNA, the CDR3 is TGTGCCAGCAGCTCGATTAGACAGGGCAACTATGGCTACACCTTC.